What follows are 5 T cell receptor beta chains derived from one specimen sequenced in a study of OX40 agonist ivuxolimab in advanced cancers. Libraries came from the immunoSEQ multiplex PCR assay. TCRdb retrieved this table from immuneACCESS and kept in-frame rearrangements only. Not all clones are present; in checked studies, unresolved V genes account for under half, and no reason is known for the remainder. A total of over 100,000 clones appear in this sample, 85% to 90% of them only once. 0.5% to 0.7% of the sample belongs to the ten largest clones. This specimen was CD4+ or CD8+ T cells sorted from blood, taken in a trial of the OX40 agonist ivuxolimab. The receptor source for this set is an adult with an advanced solid tumor such as melanoma, head and neck, liver or kidney cancer.

The V call is TRBV19, the J call TRBJ1-2; D perhaps matches TRBD1 (5 bases). Germline CDR1 is LNHDA and CDR2 is SQIVND (reference sequence). CDR3 length equals 12 residues. V shed 8 bases and J shed 5 bases, with 12 bases lying between them. This CDR3 reads CASAGGRYGYTF. DNA of the CDR3: TGTGCCAGTGCCGGGGGAAGATATGGCTACACCTTC. Full variable domain (remainder filled in from reference TRBV19 and TRBJ1-2): DGGITQSPKYLFRKEGQNVTLSCEQNLNHDAMYWYRQDPGQGLRLIYYSQIVNDFQKGDIAEGYSVSREKKESFPLTVTSAQKNPTAFYLCASAGGRYGYTFGSGTRLTVV.

J is TRBJ1-4 and V is TRBV28; D is possibly TRBD1 (5 bases). The CDR3 totals 13 residues. CDR1 and CDR2 (germline): MDHEN, SYDVKM. The ends were cut back, 10 bases at V and 4 bases at J, with 13 bases in the middle. The CDR3 DNA follows: TGTGCCACTGGGGACGGACTTAATGAAAAACTGTTTTTT. Its translation: CATGDGLNEKLFF.

The chain recombines TRBV7-2 with TRBJ2-2, with 10 positions matching TRBD1. The germline V gene has CDR1 SGHTA and CDR2 FQGNSA. The CDR3 spans 16 residues. V lost 5 bases, J lost 4 bases, and 7 bases stayed unmatched. CDR3 sequence: CASSHRQGAITGELFF. The CDR3 DNA reads TGTGCCAGCAGCCATCGACAGGGGGCTATCACCGGGGAGCTGTTTTTT.

CDR3 amino acids: CAWSRDRVNEQYF. The CDR3 nucleotides are TGTGCCTGGTCCCGGGACAGGGTCAACGAGCAGTACTTC. This chain connects TRBV30 to TRBJ2-7, with TRBD1 matching 9 bases. Germline trimming cut 5 bases from V and 5 bases from J; bases unmatched to any gene: 7. CDR1 is GTSNPN and CDR2 is SVGIG in the germline V gene (reference sequence). CDR3 length: 13 amino acids.

This chain connects TRBV7-3 to TRBJ2-3; 9 nucleotides align to TRBD2. Germline V gene data show CDR1 as SGHTA and CDR2 as FQGTGA. This CDR3 region has 15 residues. V shed 6 bases and J 2 bases; nucleotides not matched to a gene: 6. CDR3 nucleotides: TGTGCCAGCAGTCCTAGCGGGGTTAACACAGATACGCAGTATTTT. It codes for CASSPSGVNTDTQYF.